The present T cell receptor (beta chain) was sequenced within a study of beta chain features in type 1 diabetes. Since all of the isolated RNA was reverse transcribed, expressed TCRB transcripts were what got sequenced. TCRdb's table, derived via immunoSEQ multiplex PCR, lists solely in-frame clones and lacks some. The sample carries under 200,000 clones, approximately 9% recorded once. CDR3 length: 14 residues. Germline loops: CDR1 MNHNY, CDR2 SVGAGI (reference sequence). Germline trimming cut 2 bases from V and 5 bases from J; bases unmatched to any gene: 2. This clone appeared a few times. V gene TRBV6-6 combines with J gene TRBJ2-1; 8 bases line up with TRBD2. This clonotype was obtained from a young woman in good health. Sequenced input: central memory CD4+ T cells from blood. The CDR3 reads CASSYTGGDNEQFF. CDR3 coding DNA: TGTGCCAGCAGTTACACCGGGGGGGACAATGAGCAGTTCTTC.